This T cell receptor (beta chain) was retrieved from a study of Ad26.COV2.S vaccination and SARS-CoV-2 variants. At the level of the study: Within the COV1001 Ad26.COV2.S trial arm, the donor was enrolled. Intramuscular Ad26.COV2.S doses were given once or twice, 56 days apart.

Study-wide results and limits: CD8+ and CD4+ T cells specific for spike reportedly responded with substantial breadth after vaccination.

Clones were sequenced by immunoSEQ multiplex PCR, and TCRdb holds only the in-frame ones, with some missing. The sample includes around 300,000 clones, approximately 86% of them seen just once. Specified treatment: around 19 received Ad26.COV2.S at low or high dose, single or two shots; roughly five received placebo; per-sample allocation not given. Samples came from day 63 after the first vaccine or placebo injection. Within Boston, the person who donated was an adult of 18-55 years. About this clone: Antigen: not known.

This specimen consisted of peripheral blood, obtained in a trial of Ad26.COV2.S vaccine versus placebo. The TCR was taken from a person aged 18 to 59 who received the Ad26.COV2.S COVID-19 vaccine or a placebo.

The CDR3 spells CASSFGGISQPQHF. CDR3 DNA: TGTGCCAGCAGCTTCGGGGGGATAAGTCAGCCCCAGCATTTT. V is TRBV5-4 and J is TRBJ1-5; D may be TRBD1 (5 bases). Germline assignment: CDR1 SGHNT and CDR2 YYREEE (reference sequence). This CDR3 is built from 14 residues. Between the trimmed V and J ends, which lost 2 bases and 6 bases, there was a span of 12 bases.